This entry lists 24 T cell receptor beta chains sequenced from one sample in a study of PD-1 blockade in classical Hodgkin lymphoma (dated by TCRdb to 2020 to 2021). The time point label corresponds to: cycle 4 day 1 (C4D1), after five to seven weeks of nivolumab. Every trial patient had relapsed following autologous stem cell transplantation, and prior brentuximab vedotin exposure was what differed among cohorts A, B and C. The receptor library was made with the immunoSEQ multiplex PCR assay. TCRdb mirrors the immuneACCESS table, restricted to in-frame sequences. Some clones are absent from its copies; in checked studies, under half trace to an unresolved V gene, and the reason for the others is unknown. The sample has tens of thousands of clones on record, around 80% of them singletons. The ten largest clones add up to approximately 18% of the sample. This specimen consisted of peripheral blood mononuclear cells (PBMCs), obtained before the fourth cycle of nivolumab. The receptors were sampled from a human donor with classical Hodgkin lymphoma.

The chain links TRBV28 to TRBJ1-4, with 9 bases that match TRBD1. The CDR3 contains 14 residues. V was pared by 6 bases and J by 8 bases, with 7 bases of the junction left unmatched. Germline CDR1 reads MDHEN; CDR2 reads SYDVKM. The CDR3 loop reads CASRKGQGGEKLFF. CDR3 sequence (DNA): TGTGCCAGCAGGAAGGGACAGGGTGGGGAAAAACTGTTTTTT.

This clone was seen more than once but under ten times. The chain joins TRBV7-2 to TRBJ1-1; D call uncertain. V lost 2 bases and J 3 bases, leaving 10 bases between the germline ends. The CDR3 is made up of 14 amino acids. The germline gives CDR1 SGHTA, CDR2 FQGNSA. The CDR3 DNA reads TGTGCCAGCAGCTTATTCGGCAAGGACACTGAAGCTTTCTTT. Translated: CASSLFGKDTEAFF.

The sample holds one count of this clone. The chain combines TRBV7-3 with TRBJ2-1, with D possibly being TRBD1 or TRBD2 (6 bases each). This CDR3 region has 16 residues. V lost 4 bases, J lost 6 bases, and 19 bases lay in between. Germline values: CDR1 SGHTA, CDR2 FQGTGA. The CDR3 nucleotides read TGTGCCAGCAGCTACGCCGGGATTCGGGGGCTCAATGAGCAGTTCTTC. It translates to CASSYAGIRGLNEQFF.

The chain joins TRBV7-9 to TRBJ2-1; D possibly matches TRBD1 or TRBD2 (6 bases each). The CDR3 covers 17 residues. Germline V CDR1 and CDR2: SEHNR, FQNEAQ (reference sequence). Trimming took 3 bases from V and 0 from J, leaving 15 bases between them. The DNA for the CDR3 is TGTGCCAGCAGCTTCCTACCCGGGGGCAACTCCTACAATGAGCAGTTCTTC. Residues: CASSFLPGGNSYNEQFF.

The V gene is TRBV5-1, the J gene TRBJ2-6, with D perhaps TRBD2 (5 bases). The germline CDR1 and CDR2 sequences are SGHRS and YFSETQ. With 1 base removed from V and 0 bases from J, the gap between germline ends came to 14 bases. The CDR3 spans 18 residues. The CDR3 sequence is CASSLTPTGSSGANVLTF. The CDR3 nucleotides read TGCGCCAGCAGCTTGACCCCCACGGGGAGCTCTGGGGCCAACGTCCTGACTTTC.

V and J are TRBV4-3 and TRBJ1-2; D gene unclear. This CDR3 has 14 residues. Trimming cost V 3 bases and J 6 bases, with 14 bases left between them. Germline V lookup: CDR1 LGHNA, CDR2 YSLEER. CDR3 sequence (DNA): TGCGCCAGCAGCCAGTATCCTCGCGGGGATGGCTACACCTTC. Its translation: CASSQYPRGDGYTF.

The chain is built from TRBV7-9 and TRBJ2-7; D is unresolved. CDR3 length: 17 residues. V lost 1 base and J lost 2, with 18 bases in between. The germline V gene has CDR1 SEHNR and CDR2 FQNEAQ (reference sequence). CDR3 bases: TGTGCCAGCAGCTTAGGATCCGTGAGGCGATTAACCTACGAGCAGTACTTC. As protein: CASSLGSVRRLTYEQYF.

The chain couples TRBV19 to TRBJ1-5; TRBD1 agrees at 9 bases. Germline CDR1 is LNHDA and CDR2 is SQIVND (reference sequence). The CDR3 is made up of 15 amino acids. Trimming removed 5 bases from V and 3 bases from J; junction bases left unmatched: 5. The CDR3 DNA follows: TGTGCCAGTAGTCCCGGGACAGGGTTCAATCAGCCCCAGCATTTT. This gives the protein CASSPGTGFNQPQHF.

CDR3 nucleotide sequence: TGTGCCAGCAGCTTCCCCCCGAGTGTGTCCAGGACCGGGGAGCTGTTTTTT. Protein: CASSFPPSVSRTGELFF. V is TRBV7-2 and J is TRBJ2-2; no clear D. V gave up 3 bases and J gave up 5 bases, with 19 bases separating them. Per germline, CDR1 SGHTA and CDR2 FQGNSA. The CDR3 extends over 17 amino acids. The variable domain in full, with the rest retrieved from reference TRBV7-2 and TRBJ2-2, is GAGVSQSPSNKVTEKGKDVELRCDPISGHTALYWYRQSLGQGLEFLIYFQGNSAPDKSGLPSDRFSAERTGGSVSTLTIQRTQQEDSAVYLCASSFPPSVSRTGELFFGEGSRLTVL.

Worth noting for this clone: One end of the junction is discordant with germline, which a read error may explain. The chain uses TRBV7-2 and TRBJ2-7; 12 bases match TRBD2. Germline CDR1 and CDR2: SGHTA and FQGNSA. The CDR3 sequence is 15 residues long. The DNA of the CDR3 is TGTGCCAGCAGCCTAGCGGGAGGGCCCCCCTACGAGCAGTACTTC. It codes for CASSLAGGPPYEQYF.

This CDR3 reads CSDGTGNYGYTF. The CDR3 coding sequence is TGCAGCGATGGCACAGGGAACTATGGCTACACCTTC. The rearrangement joins TRBV29-1 to TRBJ1-2, with D possibly matching TRBD1 (6 bases). The V gene lost 7 bases and the J gene lost 2 bases, with 11 bases spanning the gap. Germline CDR1 is SQVTM and CDR2 is ANQGSEA. The CDR3 length is 12 residues.

A few counts support this clone. J is TRBJ1-2 and V is TRBV28; D remains ambiguous. The germline V gene has CDR1 MDHEN and CDR2 SYDVKM. The V end was cut by 7 bases, the J end by 4 bases, with 10 bases between. The CDR3 contains 12 residues. For the CDR3, the DNA is TGTGCCAGCAACTTGCCTCTCTATGGCTACACCTTC. Amino acid sequence: CASNLPLYGYTF.

The table lists this clone with a few counts. This chain links TRBV11-3 with TRBJ1-1; the match to TRBD1 covers 7 bases. This CDR3 contains 17 residues. V shed 6 bases, J shed 3 bases, and the junction held 16 bases outside the gene matches. Germline lookup yields CDR1 SGHNT and CDR2 YENEEA. CDR3 in DNA: TGTGCCAGCAGTTCCGAGGGGGCGCGGAAGGAACACACTGAAGCTTTCTTT. Translating it yields CASSSEGARKEHTEAFF.

This rearrangement joins TRBV4-1 to TRBJ2-4, with D uncertain. This CDR3 spans 15 amino acids. CDR1 is MGHRA and CDR2 is YSYEKL in the germline V gene. V dropped 0 bases and J dropped 0 bases, with 6 bases sitting between them. This chain's CDR3 is CASSQDTLAKNIQYF. CDR3 nucleotides: TGCGCCAGCAGCCAAGATACACTAGCCAAAAACATTCAGTACTTC.

V gene TRBV9 combines with J gene TRBJ2-1, with D perhaps matching TRBD2 (6 bases). The CDR3 consists of 15 residues. Germline V lookup: CDR1 SGDLS, CDR2 YYNGEE. The V gene lost 3 bases and the J gene lost 8 bases, with 18 bases spanning the gap. CDR3 in DNA: TGTGCCAGCAGCGCTACCGGGACTGAAATACATGAGCAGTTCTTC. It specifies CASSATGTEIHEQFF.

The V gene is TRBV7-2, the J gene TRBJ1-2; 9 nucleotides match TRBD1. The germline CDR1 and CDR2 sequences are SGHTA and FQGNSA. There are 15 residues in the CDR3. V lost 0 bases to trimming and J lost 8 bases; unmatched junction nucleotides: 7. The CDR3 nucleotides are TGTGCCAGCAGCTTAGCGCTACAGGGGGCGACGGGCTACACCTTC. The encoded protein is CASSLALQGATGYTF.

The chain carries TRBV7-2 and TRBJ2-7; the D gene is possibly TRBD1 (5 bases). The CDR3 spans 14 residues. The V end was cut by 0 bases, the J end by 3 bases, with 9 bases between. Germline assignment: CDR1 SGHTA and CDR2 FQGNSA. CDR3 DNA sequence: TGTGCCAGCAGCTTAGCGTTAGGGGTCTACGAGCAGTACTTC. This translates into CASSLALGVYEQYF.

This clone was detected a few times. This chain links TRBV11-2 with TRBJ1-4; D call uncertain. Germline CDR1 is SGHAT and CDR2 is FQNNGV. The CDR3 is 12 amino acids. Trimming cost V 0 bases and J 7 bases, with 3 bases left between them. The CDR3 nucleotides read TGTGCCAGCAGCTTAGAGCGTGAAAAACTGTTTTTT. This encodes CASSLEREKLFF.

The rearrangement links TRBV19 to TRBJ1-1; TRBD1 matches 7 bases. From germline, CDR1 is LNHDA and CDR2 SQIVND (reference sequence). This CDR3 spans 14 amino acids. V lost 7 bases, J lost 0 bases, and 5 bases stayed unmatched. The chain's CDR3 is CASKRGRVNTEAFF. For the CDR3, the DNA is TGTGCCAGTAAAAGGGGGCGTGTGAACACTGAAGCTTTCTTT.

The V gene is TRBV5-1, the J gene TRBJ2-3; D ambiguous. There are 15 residues in the CDR3. Trimming removed 2 bases from V and 0 bases from J, with 10 bases in between. The V gene's germline CDR1 is SGHRS and CDR2 YFSETQ. This CDR3 reads CASSFKGSSTDTQYF. The CDR3 nucleotides are TGCGCCAGCAGCTTTAAGGGTTCTAGCACAGATACGCAGTATTTT.

Comments on this clone: Relative to the germline gene, one junction end is altered; a read error may explain this. The chain uses TRBV13 and TRBJ1-1; 9 bases fit TRBD1. There are 12 residues in the CDR3. The germline V gene has CDR1 PRHDT and CDR2 FYEKMQ (reference sequence). Written as DNA, the CDR3 is TGTGCCAGCAGCTCCCGGACAGGGGCTGTTCTCTTT. Encoded protein: CASSSRTGAVLF. Together with reference TRBV13 and TRBJ1-1, the CDR3 gives the full variable domain: AAGVIQSPRHLIKEKRETATLKCYPIPRHDTVYWYQQGPGQDPQFLISFYEKMQSDKGSIPDRFSAQQFSDYHSELNMSSLELGDSALYFCASSSRTGAVLFGQGTRLTVV.

The chain has TRBV28 and TRBJ1-2; D is unclear. Trimming pared 4 bases from V and 3 bases from J, leaving 6 bases between. Germline values: CDR1 MDHEN, CDR2 SYDVKM. CDR3 length: 12 amino acids. CDR3 protein: CASSSSDYGYTF. The CDR3 DNA follows: TGTGCCAGCAGTTCTTCCGACTATGGCTACACCTTC.

The rearrangement joins TRBV9 to TRBJ2-3, with 11 bases aligning to TRBD2. In germline, CDR1 is SGDLS, CDR2 YYNGEE. V lost 3 bases and J lost 4; bases outside the gene matches: 7. The CDR3 loop spans 16 amino acids. CDR3 in DNA: TGTGCCAGCAGCGGTTTGGTAGCGGGAGGGGCAGATACGCAGTATTTT. It is translated as CASSGLVAGGADTQYF.

The CDR3: CASSPLGAPFYEQYV. The CDR3 region has the DNA TGTGCCAGCAGCCCTCTAGGGGCCCCCTTCTACGAGCAGTACGTC. V gene TRBV7-8 combines with J gene TRBJ2-7, with D perhaps TRBD1 (5 bases). The germline gives CDR1 SGHVS, CDR2 FQNEAQ. The germline V and J ends were trimmed by 5 bases and 3 bases, with 17 bases remaining between them. The CDR3 is 15 amino acids.